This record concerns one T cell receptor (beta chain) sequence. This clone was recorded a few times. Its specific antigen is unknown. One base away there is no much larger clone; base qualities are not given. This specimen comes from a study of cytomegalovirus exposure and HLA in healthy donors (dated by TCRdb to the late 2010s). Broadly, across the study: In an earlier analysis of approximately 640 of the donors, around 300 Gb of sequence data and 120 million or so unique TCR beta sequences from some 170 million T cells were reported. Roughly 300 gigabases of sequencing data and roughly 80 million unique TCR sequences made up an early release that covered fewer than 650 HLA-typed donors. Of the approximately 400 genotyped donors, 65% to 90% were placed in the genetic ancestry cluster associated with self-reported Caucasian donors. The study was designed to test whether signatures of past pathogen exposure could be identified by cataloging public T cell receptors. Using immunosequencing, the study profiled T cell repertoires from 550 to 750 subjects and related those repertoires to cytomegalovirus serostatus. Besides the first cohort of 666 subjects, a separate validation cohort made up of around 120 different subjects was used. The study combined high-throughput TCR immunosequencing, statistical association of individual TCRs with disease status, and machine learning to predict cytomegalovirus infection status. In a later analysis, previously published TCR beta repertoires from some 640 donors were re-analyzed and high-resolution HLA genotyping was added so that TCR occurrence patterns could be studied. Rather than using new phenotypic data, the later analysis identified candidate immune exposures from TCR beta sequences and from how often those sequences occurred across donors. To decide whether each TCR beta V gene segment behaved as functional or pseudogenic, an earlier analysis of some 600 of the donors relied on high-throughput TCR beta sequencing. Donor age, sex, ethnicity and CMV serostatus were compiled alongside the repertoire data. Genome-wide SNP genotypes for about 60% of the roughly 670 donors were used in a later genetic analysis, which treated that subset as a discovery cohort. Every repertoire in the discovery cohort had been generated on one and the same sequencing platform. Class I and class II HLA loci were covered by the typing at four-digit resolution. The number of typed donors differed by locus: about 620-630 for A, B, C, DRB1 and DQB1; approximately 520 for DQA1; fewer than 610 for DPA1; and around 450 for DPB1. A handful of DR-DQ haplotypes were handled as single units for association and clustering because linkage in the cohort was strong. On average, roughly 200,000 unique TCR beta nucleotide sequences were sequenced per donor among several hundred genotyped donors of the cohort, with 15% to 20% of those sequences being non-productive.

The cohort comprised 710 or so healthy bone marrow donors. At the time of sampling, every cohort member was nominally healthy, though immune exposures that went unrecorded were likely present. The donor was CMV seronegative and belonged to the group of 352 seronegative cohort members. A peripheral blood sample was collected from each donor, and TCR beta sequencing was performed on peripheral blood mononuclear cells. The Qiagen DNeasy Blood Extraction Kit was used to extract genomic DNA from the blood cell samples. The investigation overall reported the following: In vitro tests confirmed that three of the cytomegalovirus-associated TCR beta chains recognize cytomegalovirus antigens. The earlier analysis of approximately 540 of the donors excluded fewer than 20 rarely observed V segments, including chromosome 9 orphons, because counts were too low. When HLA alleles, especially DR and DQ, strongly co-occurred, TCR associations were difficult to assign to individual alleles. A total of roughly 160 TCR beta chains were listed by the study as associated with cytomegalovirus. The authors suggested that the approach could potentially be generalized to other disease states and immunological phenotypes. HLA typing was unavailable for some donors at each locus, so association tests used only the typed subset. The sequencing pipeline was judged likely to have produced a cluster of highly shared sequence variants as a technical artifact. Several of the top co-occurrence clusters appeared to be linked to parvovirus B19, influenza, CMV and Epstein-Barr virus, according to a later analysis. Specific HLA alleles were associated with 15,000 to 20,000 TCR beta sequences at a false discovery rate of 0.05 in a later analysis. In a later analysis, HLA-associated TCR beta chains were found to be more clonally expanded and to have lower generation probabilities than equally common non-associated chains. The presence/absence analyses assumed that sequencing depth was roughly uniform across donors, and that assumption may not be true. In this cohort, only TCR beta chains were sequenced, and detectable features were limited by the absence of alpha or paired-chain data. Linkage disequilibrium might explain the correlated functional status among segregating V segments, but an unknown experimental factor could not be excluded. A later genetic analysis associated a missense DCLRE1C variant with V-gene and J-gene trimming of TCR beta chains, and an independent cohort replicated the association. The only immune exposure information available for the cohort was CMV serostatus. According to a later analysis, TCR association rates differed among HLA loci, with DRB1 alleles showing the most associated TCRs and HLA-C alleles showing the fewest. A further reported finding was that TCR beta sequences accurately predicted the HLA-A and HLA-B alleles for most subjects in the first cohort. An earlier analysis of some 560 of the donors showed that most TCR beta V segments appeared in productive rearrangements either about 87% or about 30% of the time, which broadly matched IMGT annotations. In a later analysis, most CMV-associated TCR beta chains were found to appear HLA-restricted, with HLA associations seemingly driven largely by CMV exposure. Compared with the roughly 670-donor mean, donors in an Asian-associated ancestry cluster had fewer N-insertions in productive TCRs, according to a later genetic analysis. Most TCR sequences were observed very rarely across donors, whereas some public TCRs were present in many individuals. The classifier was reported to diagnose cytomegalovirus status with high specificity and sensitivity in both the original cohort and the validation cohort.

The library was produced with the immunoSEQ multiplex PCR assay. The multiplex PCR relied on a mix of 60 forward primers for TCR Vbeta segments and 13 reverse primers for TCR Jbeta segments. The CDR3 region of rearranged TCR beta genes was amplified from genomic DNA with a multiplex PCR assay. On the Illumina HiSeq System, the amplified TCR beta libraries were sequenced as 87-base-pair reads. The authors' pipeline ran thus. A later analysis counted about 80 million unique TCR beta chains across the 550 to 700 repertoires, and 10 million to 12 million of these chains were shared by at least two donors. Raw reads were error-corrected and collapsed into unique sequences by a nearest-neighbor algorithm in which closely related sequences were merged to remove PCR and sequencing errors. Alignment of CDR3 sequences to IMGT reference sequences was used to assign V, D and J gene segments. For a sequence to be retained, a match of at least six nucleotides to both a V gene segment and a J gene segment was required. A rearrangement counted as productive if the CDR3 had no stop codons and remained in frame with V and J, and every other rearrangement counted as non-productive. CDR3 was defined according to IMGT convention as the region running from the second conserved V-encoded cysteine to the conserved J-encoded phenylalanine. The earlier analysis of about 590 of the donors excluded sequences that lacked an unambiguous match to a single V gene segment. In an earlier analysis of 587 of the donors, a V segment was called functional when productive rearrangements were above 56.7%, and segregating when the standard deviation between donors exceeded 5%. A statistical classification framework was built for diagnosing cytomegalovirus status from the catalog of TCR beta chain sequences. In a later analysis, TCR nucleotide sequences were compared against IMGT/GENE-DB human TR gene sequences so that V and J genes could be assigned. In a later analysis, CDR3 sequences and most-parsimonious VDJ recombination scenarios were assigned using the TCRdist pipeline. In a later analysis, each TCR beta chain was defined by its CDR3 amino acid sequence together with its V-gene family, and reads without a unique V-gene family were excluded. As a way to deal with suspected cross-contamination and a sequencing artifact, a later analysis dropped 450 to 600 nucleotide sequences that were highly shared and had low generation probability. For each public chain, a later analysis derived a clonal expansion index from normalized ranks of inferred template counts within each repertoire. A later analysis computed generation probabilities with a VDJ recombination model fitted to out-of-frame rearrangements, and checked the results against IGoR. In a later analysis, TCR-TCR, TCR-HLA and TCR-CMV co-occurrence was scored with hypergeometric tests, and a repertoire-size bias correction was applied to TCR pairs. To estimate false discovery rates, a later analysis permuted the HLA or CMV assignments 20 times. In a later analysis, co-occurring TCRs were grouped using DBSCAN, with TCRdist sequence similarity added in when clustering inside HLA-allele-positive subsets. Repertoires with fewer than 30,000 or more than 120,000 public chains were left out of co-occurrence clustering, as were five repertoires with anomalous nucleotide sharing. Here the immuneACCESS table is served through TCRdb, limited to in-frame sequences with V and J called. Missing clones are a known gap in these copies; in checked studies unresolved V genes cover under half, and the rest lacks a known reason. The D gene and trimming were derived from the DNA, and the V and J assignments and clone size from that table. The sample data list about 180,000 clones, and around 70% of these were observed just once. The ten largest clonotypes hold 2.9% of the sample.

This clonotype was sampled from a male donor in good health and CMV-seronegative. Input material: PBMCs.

The CDR3 in this case is CASSLAGLGTQYF. The bases read TGTGCCAGCAGCTTAGCAGGGTTGGGGACCCAGTACTTC. Recombination linked TRBV11-3 to TRBJ2-5; possibly the D gene is TRBD1, per 5 matching bases. The germline V gene encodes CDR1 SGHNT and CDR2 YENEEA. At the junction V is shortened by 1 base and J by 7 bases, with 10 bases in between. From the cysteine up to the phenylalanine, the CDR3 has a length of 13 residues. Solely the CDR3 DNA is kept, with 39 bases framed from the first base.